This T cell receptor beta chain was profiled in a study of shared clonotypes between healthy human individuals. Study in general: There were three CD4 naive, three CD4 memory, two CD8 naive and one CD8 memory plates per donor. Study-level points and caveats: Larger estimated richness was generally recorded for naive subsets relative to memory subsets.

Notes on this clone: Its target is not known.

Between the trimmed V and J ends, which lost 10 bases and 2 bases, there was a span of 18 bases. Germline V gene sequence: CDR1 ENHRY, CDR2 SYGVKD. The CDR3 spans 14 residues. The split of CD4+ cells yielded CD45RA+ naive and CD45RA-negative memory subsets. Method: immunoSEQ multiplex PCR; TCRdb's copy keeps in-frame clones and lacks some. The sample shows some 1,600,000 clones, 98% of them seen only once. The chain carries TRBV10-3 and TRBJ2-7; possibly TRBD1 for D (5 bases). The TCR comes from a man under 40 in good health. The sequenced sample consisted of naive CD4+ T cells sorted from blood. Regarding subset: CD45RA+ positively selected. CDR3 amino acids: CATTGMKGTYEQYF. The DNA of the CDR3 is TGTGCCACCACAGGTATGAAAGGGACCTACGAGCAGTACTTC.